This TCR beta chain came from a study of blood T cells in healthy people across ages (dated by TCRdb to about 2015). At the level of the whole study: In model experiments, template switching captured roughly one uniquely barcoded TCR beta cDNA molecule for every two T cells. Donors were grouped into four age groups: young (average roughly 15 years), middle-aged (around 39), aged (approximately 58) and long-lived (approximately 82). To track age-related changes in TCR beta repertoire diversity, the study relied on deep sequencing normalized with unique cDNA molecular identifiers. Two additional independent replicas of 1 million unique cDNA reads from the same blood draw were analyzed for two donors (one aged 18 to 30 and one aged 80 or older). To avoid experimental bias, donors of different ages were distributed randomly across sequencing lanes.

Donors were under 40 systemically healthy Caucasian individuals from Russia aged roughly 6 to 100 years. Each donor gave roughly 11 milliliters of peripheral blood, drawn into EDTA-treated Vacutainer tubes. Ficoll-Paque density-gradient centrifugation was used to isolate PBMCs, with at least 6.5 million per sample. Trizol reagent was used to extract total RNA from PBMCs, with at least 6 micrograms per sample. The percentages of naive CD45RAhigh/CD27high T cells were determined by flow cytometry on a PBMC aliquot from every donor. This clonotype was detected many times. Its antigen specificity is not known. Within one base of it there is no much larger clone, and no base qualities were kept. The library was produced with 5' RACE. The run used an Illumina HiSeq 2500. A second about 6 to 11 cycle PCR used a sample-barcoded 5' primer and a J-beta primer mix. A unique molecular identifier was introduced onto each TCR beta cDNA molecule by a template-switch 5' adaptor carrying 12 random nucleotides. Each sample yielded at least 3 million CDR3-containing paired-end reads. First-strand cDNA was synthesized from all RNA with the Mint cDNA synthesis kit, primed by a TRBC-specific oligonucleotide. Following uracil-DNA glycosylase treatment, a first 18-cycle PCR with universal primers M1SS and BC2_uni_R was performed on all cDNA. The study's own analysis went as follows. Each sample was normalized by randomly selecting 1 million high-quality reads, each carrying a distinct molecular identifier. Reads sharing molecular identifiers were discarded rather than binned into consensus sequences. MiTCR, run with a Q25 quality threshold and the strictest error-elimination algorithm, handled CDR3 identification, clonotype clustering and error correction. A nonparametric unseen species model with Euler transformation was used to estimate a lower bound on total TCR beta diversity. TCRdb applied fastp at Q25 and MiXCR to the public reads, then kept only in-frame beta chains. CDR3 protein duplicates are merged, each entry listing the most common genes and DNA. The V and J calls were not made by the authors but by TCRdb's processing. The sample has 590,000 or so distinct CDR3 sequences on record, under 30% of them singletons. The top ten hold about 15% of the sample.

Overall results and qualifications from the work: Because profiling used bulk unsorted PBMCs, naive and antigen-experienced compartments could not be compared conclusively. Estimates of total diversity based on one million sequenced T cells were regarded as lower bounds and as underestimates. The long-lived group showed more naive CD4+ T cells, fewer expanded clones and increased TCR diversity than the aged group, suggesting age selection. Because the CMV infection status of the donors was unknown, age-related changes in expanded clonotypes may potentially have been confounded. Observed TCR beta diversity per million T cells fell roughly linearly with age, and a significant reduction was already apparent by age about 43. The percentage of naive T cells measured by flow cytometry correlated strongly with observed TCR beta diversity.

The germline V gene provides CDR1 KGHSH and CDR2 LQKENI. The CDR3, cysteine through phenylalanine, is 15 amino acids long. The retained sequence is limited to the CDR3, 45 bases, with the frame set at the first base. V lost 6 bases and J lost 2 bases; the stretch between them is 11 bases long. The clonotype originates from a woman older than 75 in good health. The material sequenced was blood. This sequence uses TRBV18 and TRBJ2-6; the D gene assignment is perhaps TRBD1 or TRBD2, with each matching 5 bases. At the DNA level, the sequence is TGTGCCAGCTCCTCGGTGGGGGCTGGGGCCAACGTCCTGACTTTC. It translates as CASSSVGAGANVLTF.